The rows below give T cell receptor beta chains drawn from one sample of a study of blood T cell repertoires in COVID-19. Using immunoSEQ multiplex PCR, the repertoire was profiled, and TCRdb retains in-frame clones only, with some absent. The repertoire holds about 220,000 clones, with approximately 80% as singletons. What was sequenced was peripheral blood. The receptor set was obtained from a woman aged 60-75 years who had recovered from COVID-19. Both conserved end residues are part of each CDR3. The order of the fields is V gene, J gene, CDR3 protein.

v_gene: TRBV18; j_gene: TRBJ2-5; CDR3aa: CASSPRAPGKDQETQYF
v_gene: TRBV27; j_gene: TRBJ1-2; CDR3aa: CASSLRAGTANYGYTF
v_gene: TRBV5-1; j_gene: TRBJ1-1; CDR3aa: CASSPSTGNTEAFF
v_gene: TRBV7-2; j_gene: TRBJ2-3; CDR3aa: CASSLASGADTQYF
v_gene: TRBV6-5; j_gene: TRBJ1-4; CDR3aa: CATLAGPNEKLFF
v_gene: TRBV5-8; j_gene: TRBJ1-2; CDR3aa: CASSWETDYGYTF
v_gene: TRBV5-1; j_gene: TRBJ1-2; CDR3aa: CASSLDSDYGYTF
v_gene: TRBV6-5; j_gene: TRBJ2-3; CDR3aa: CASGTGGPSTDTQYF
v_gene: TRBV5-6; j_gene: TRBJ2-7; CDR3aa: CASSLGQSYEQYF
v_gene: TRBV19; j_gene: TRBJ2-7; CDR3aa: CASSIAGTGAYEQYF
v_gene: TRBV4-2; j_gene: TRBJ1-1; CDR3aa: CASSQDYRGHVNTEAFF
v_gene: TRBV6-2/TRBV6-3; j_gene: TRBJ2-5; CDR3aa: CASSDGGGETQYF
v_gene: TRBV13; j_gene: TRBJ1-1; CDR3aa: CASRWRGSFDTEAFF